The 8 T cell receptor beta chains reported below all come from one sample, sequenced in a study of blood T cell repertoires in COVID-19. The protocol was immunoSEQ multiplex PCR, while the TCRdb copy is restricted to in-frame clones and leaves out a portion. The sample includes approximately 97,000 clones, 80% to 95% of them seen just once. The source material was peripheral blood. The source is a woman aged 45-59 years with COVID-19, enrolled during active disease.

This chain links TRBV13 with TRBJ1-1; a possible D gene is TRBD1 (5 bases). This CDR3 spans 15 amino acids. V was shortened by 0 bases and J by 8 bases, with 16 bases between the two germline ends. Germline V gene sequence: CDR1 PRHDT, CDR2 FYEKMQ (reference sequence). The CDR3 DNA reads TGTGCCAGCAGCTTAGGATCTGGGGGGTCATCCGAAGCTTTCTTT. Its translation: CASSLGSGGSSEAFF.

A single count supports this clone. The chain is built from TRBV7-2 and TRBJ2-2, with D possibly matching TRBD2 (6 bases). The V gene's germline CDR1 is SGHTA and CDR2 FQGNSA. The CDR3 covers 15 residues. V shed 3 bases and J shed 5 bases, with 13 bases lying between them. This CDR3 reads CASSFRGGGTGELFF. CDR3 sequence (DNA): TGTGCCAGCAGCTTTCGGGGAGGTGGGACCGGGGAGCTGTTTTTT.

CDR3: CASSDWVVNEKLFF. The CDR3 DNA sequence: TGTGCCAGTAGTGACTGGGTTGTTAATGAAAAACTGTTTTTT. The rearrangement joins TRBV19 to TRBJ1-4; no definite D call. V was cut by 5 bases and J by 4 bases, with 11 bases left in between. The CDR3 runs 14 residues. CDR1 LNHDA and CDR2 SQIVND come from the germline V gene (reference sequence).

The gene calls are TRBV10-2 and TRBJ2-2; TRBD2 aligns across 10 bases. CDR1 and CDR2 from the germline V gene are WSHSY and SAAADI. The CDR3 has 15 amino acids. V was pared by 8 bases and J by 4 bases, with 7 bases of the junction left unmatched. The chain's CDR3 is CASWDSGGFTGELFF. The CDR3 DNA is TGCGCCAGCTGGGATAGCGGGGGGTTCACCGGGGAGCTGTTTTTT.

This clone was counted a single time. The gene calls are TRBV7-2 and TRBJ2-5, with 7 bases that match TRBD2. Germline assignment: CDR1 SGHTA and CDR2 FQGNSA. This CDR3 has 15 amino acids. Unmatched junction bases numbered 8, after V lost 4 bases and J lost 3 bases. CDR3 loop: CASSSLSGVKETQYF. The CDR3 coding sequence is TGTGCCAGCAGCTCCTTGAGCGGGGTCAAAGAGACCCAGTACTTC.

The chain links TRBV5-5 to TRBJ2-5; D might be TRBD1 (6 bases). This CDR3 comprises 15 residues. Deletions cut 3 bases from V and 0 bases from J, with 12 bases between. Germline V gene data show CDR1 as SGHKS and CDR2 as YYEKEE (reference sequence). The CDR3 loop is CASSWGTGNQETQYF. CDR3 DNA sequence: TGTGCCAGCAGCTGGGGTACAGGGAACCAAGAGACCCAGTACTTC.

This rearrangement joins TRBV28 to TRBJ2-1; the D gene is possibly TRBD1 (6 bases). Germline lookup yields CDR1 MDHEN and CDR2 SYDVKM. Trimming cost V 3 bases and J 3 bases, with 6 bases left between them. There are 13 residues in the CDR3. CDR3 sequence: CASSLDSYNEQFF. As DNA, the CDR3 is TGTGCCAGCAGTTTGGACAGCTACAATGAGCAGTTCTTC.

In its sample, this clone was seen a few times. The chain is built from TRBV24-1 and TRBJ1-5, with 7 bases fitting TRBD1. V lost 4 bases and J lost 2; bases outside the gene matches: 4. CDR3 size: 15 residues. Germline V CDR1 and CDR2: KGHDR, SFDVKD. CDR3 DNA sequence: TGTGCCACCAGTGAAGGGGGCGAAGGCAATCAGCCCCAGCATTTT. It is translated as CATSEGGEGNQPQHF.